The 9 T cell receptor beta chains below come from one sample, sequenced in a study of blood T cell repertoires in COVID-19. TCRdb's copy holds only in-frame clones and misses some; the assay was immunoSEQ multiplex PCR. The sample holds under 250,000 clones, 86% seen once. The sample consisted of peripheral blood. The receptor source for this set is a man aged 80 or over with acute or convalescent COVID-19.

The chain recombines TRBV5-1 with TRBJ2-7; possible D gene TRBD2, 7 bases. Deletions cut 2 bases from V and 4 bases from J, with 13 bases between. Germline V lookup: CDR1 SGHRS, CDR2 YFSETQ. The CDR3 is 14 residues long. In DNA, the CDR3 is TGCGCCAGCAGCTTAGGGGGGGCGGAGTACGAGCAGTACTTC. Protein: CASSLGGAEYEQYF.

On this clone: Compared with germline, one end of the junction differs, possibly owing to a read error. V and J are TRBV12-5 and TRBJ1-1; D is unresolved. Germline V gene lookup returns CDR1 LGHNT and CDR2 FRNRAP. The CDR3 runs 13 residues. In DNA, the CDR3 is TGTGCTAGTGCTTTGGGAGGGAACGCTGAAGCTTTCTTT. It codes for CASALGGNAEAFF.

The V and J genes are TRBV19 and TRBJ1-5; possibly TRBD1 for D (5 bases). Germline V gene sequence: CDR1 LNHDA, CDR2 SQIVND (reference sequence). V gave up 7 bases and J gave up 7 bases, with 11 bases separating them. The CDR3 sequence is 12 residues long. The CDR3 region is CASMGRGQPQHF. DNA of the CDR3: TGTGCCAGTATGGGAAGGGGACAGCCCCAGCATTTT.

The J gene is TRBJ2-3, the V gene TRBV27; TRBD2 agrees at 9 bases. From germline, CDR1 is MNHEY and CDR2 SMNVEV (reference sequence). V gave up 9 bases and J gave up 2 bases; unmatched junction bases: 9. The CDR3 has 15 amino acids. The CDR3 DNA reads as TGTGCCAGTACTGGGCTAGCGGGGTACACAGATACGCAGTATTTT. This codes for CASTGLAGYTDTQYF.

The rearrangement joins TRBV11-1 to TRBJ1-2, with D possibly matching TRBD1 (6 bases). Trimming took off 3 bases at V and 7 bases at J, with 12 bases between the two ends. Germline CDR1 reads SGHAT; CDR2 reads FQDESV (reference sequence). The CDR3 contains 13 residues. CDR3 nucleotide sequence: TGTGCCAGCAGCTTCGTGGGGGCCTCTGGCTACACCTTC. Protein product: CASSFVGASGYTF.

The J gene is TRBJ2-2, the V gene TRBV7-9; 7 nucleotides line up with TRBD1. Germline loops: CDR1 SEHNR, CDR2 FQNEAQ (reference sequence). The ends lost 5 bases at V and 4 bases at J; junction bases unmatched: 10. CDR3 length: 16 residues. The CDR3 coding sequence is TGTGCCAGCAGCACCGAGCTAGGGGGCAGCACCGGGGAGCTGTTTTTT. Protein: CASSTELGGSTGELFF.

This clone has more than one count but fewer than ten. The chain uses TRBV7-2 and TRBJ2-2; no reliable D call. Trimming stripped 2 bases from V and 5 bases from J, with 12 bases between. Germline-derived CDR1 and CDR2 are SGHTA and FQGNSA. The CDR3 has 15 residues. CDR3 sequence: CASSLIHSSTGELFF. Written as DNA, the CDR3 is TGTGCCAGCAGCTTAATCCACAGCTCGACCGGGGAGCTGTTTTTT.

The rearrangement links TRBV28 to TRBJ1-5; D might be TRBD1 (6 bases). Germline V gene sequence: CDR1 MDHEN, CDR2 SYDVKM. V dropped 2 bases and J dropped 5 bases, with 13 bases sitting between them. This CDR3 spans 15 amino acids. The CDR3 DNA is TGTGCCAGCAGTTTACCAGGGGTAGGGGATCAGCCCCAGCATTTT. Translating it yields CASSLPGVGDQPQHF. The entire variable domain, with the rest obtained from reference TRBV28 and TRBJ1-5, is as follows: DVKVTQSSRYLVKRTGEKVFLECVQDMDHENMFWYRQDPGLGLRLIYFSYDVKMKEKGDIPEGYSVSREKKERFSLILESASTNQTSMYLCASSLPGVGDQPQHFGDGTRLSIL.

The chain carries TRBV27 and TRBJ1-4; possibly TRBD1 for D (5 bases). CDR1 MNHEY and CDR2 SMNVEV come from the germline V gene (reference sequence). The CDR3 loop spans 15 amino acids. V lost 0 bases, J lost 5 bases, and 10 bases lay in between. The CDR3 protein is CASSLSRQRNEKLFF. The CDR3 DNA follows: TGTGCCAGCAGTTTATCCAGACAGAGGAATGAAAAACTGTTTTTT.